This entry features one T cell receptor (beta chain) sequence. Antigen specificity is unknown. These data belong to a study of T cells after yellow fever vaccination. Turning to the study itself: For low cell numbers, libraries were made with SMART-Seq v4 Ultra Low Input. General study results and limits: Weaker in magnitude, the secondary response showed a faster peak on day 5 versus 15.

Germline lookup yields CDR1 SGDLS and CDR2 YYNGEE. Trimming took off 7 bases at V and 5 bases at J, with 12 bases between the two ends. The CDR3 loop spans 12 amino acids. TCRdb reprocessed the 5' RACE reads with MiXCR, giving one entry per CDR3 protein. The repertoire holds about 400,000 distinct CDR3 sequences, with approximately 6% as singletons. The rearrangement links TRBV9 to TRBJ1-1; D uncertain. The source is a man aged 25 to 45 who received the YFV17D yellow fever vaccine. The sample consisted of PBMCs, taken 5 days after the yellow fever booster vaccination. CDR3 region: CASGRRETEAFF. The CDR3, as DNA: TGTGCCAGCGGGAGGAGGGAGACTGAAGCTTTCTTT.